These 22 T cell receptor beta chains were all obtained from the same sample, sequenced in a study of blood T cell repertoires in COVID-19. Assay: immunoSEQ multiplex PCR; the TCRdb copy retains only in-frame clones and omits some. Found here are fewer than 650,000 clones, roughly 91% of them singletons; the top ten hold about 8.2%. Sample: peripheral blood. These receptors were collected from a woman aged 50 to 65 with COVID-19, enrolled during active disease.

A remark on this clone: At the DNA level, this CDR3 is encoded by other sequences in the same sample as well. CDR3 nucleotide sequence: TGTGCCACCAGTGATTTGGGGGGGTACGGCTACACCTTC. Translated, it gives CATSDLGGYGYTF. The rearrangement joins TRBV24-1 to TRBJ1-2; TRBD1 is a possible D gene (5 bases). V lost 0 bases, J lost 8 bases, and 9 bases lay in between. The CDR3 runs to 13 residues. Germline V gene data show CDR1 as KGHDR and CDR2 as SFDVKD.

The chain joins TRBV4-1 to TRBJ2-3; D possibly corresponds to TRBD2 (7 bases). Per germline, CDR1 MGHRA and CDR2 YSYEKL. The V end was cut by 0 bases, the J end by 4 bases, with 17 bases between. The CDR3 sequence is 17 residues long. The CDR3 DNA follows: TGCGCCAGCAGCCAAGAGGGGGGCGGCGGGGGTGCAGATACGCAGTATTTT. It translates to CASSQEGGGGGADTQYF.

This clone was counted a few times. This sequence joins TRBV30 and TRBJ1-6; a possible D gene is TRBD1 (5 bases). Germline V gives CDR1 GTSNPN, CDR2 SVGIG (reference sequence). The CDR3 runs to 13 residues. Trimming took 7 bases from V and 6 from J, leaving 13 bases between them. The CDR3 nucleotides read TGTGCCTCTCAATTGGGGGGTAATTCACCCCTCCACTTT. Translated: CASQLGGNSPLHF.

Here the CDR3 reads CASSQDFRRGGTGELFF. DNA for the CDR3: TGCGCCAGCAGCCAAGACTTCCGGAGGGGGGGAACCGGGGAGCTGTTTTTT. This chain connects TRBV4-1 to TRBJ2-2, with D possibly matching TRBD2 (7 bases). CDR1 is MGHRA and CDR2 is YSYEKL in the germline V gene. The CDR3 has 17 residues. V was pared by 0 bases and J by 5 bases, with 16 bases between.

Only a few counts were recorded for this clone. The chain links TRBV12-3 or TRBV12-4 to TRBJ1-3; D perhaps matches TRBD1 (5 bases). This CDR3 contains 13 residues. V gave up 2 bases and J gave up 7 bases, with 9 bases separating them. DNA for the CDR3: TGTGCCAGCAGTTTATATTCAGGGAACACCATATATTTT. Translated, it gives CASSLYSGNTIYF.

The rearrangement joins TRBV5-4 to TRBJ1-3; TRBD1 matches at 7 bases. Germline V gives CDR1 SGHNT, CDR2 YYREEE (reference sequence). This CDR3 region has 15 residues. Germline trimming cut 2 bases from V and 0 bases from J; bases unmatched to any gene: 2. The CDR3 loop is CASSFQGVSGNTIYF. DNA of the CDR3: TGTGCCAGCAGCTTCCAGGGGGTCTCTGGAAACACCATATATTTT.

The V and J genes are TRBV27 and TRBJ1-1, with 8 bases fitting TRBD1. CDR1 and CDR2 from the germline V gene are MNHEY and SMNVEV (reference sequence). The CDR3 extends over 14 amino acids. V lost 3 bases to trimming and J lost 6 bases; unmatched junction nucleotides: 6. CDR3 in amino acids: CASSFTGGWPEAFF. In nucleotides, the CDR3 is TGTGCCAGCAGTTTTACAGGGGGGTGGCCTGAAGCTTTCTTT.

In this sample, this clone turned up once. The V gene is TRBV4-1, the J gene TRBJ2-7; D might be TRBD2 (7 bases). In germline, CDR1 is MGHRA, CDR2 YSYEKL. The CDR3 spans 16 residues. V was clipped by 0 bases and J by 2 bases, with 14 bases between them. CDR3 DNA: TGCGCCAGCAGCCAAGATTTGGGGGGGGCCCCCTACGAGCAGTACTTC. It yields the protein CASSQDLGGAPYEQYF.

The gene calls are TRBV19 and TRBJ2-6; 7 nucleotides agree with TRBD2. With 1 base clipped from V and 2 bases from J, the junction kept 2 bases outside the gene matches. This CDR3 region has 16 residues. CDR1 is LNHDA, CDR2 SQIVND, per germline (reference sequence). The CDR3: CASSIGGGTGANVLTF. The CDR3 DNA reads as TGTGCCAGTAGTATAGGGGGGGGAACTGGGGCCAACGTCCTGACTTTC.

DNA for the CDR3: TGTGCCAGCAGCCTTAGGGACAGAGGGGAAGAAAAACTGTTTTTT. This translates into CASSLRDRGEEKLFF. The chain recombines TRBV9 with TRBJ1-4; 7 nucleotides line up with TRBD1. The CDR3 length is 15 residues. Germline CDR1 is SGDLS and CDR2 is YYNGEE. V lost 4 bases to trimming and J lost 8 bases; unmatched junction nucleotides: 11.

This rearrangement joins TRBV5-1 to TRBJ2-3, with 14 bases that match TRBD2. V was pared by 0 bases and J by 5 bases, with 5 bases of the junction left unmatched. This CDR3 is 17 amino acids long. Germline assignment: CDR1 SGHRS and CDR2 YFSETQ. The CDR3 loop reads CASSLGLAGGLGDTQYF. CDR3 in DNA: TGCGCCAGCAGCTTGGGACTAGCGGGGGGGTTAGGAGATACGCAGTATTTT.

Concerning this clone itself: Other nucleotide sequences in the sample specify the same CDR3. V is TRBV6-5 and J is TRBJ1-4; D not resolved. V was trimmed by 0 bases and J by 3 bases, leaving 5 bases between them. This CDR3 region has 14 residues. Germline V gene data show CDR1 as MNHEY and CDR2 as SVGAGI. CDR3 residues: CASSYSSSNEKLFF. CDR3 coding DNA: TGTGCCAGCAGTTACTCATCCTCTAATGAAAAACTGTTTTTT.

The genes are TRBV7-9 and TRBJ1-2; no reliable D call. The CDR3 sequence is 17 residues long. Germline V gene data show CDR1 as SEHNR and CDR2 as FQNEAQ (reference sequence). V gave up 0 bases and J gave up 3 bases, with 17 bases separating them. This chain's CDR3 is CASSLASATSGHYGYTF. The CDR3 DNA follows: TGTGCCAGCAGCTTAGCGTCGGCAACCAGCGGCCACTATGGCTACACCTTC.

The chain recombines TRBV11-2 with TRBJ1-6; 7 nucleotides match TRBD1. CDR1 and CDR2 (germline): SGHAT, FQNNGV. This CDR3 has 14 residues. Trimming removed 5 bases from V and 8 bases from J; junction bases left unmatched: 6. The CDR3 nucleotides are TGTGCCAGCAGCACCCGACAGGGCGATTCACCCCTCCACTTT. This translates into CASSTRQGDSPLHF.

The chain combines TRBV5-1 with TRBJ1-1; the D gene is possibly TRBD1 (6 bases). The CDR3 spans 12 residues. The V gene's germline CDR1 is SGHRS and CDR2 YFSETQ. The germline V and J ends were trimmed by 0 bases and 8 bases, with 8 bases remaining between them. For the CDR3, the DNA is TGCGCCAGCAGCTTGGTGGGGACAGAAGCTTTCTTT. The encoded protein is CASSLVGTEAFF.

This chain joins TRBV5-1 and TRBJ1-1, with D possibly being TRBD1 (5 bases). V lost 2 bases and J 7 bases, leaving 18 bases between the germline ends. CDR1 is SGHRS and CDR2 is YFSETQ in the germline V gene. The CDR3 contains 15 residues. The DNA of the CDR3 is TGCGCCAGCAGCTTTTGGGGGGGACGGCTTTATGAAGCTTTCTTT. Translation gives CASSFWGGRLYEAFF.

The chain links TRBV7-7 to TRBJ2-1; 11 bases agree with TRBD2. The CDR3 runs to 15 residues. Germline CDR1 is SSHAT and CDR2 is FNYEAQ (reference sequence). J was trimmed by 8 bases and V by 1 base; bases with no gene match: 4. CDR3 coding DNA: TGTGCCAGCAGCTTAGGGGCTAGCGGGGGGCATGAGCAGTTCTTC. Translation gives CASSLGASGGHEQFF. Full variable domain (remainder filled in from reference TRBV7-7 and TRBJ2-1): GAGVSQSPRYKVTKRGQDVTLRCDPISSHATLYWYQQALGQGPEFLTYFNYEAQPDKSGLPSDRFSAERPEGSISTLTIQRTEQRDSAMYRCASSLGASGGHEQFFGPGTRLTVL.

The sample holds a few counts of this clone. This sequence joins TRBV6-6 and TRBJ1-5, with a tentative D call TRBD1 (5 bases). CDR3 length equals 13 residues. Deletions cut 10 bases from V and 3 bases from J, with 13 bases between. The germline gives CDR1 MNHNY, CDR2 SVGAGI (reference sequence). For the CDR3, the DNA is TGTGCCACCCAAGACAGCGACAATCAGCCCCAGCATTTT. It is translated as CATQDSDNQPQHF.

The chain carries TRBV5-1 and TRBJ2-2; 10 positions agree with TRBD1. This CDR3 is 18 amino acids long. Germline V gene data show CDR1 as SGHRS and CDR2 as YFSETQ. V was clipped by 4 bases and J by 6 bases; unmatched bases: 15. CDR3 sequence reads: CASSAAGTGDLAAGELFF. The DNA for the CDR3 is TGCGCCAGCAGCGCCGCCGGGACAGGGGATCTCGCGGCCGGGGAGCTGTTTTTT.

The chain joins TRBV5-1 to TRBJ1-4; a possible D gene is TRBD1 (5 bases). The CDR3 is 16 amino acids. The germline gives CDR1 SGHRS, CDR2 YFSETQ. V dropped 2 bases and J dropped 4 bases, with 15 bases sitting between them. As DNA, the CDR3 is TGCGCCAGCAGCTTAGGAGGGGCGATAGGTAATGAAAAACTGTTTTTT. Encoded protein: CASSLGGAIGNEKLFF.

The DNA for the CDR3 is TGTGCCAGCTCGGGGCCGGGACAGCCCTCCTACGAGCAGTACTTC. Residues: CASSGPGQPSYEQYF. The chain couples TRBV28 to TRBJ2-7, with 7 nucleotides matching TRBD1. Germline V gives CDR1 MDHEN, CDR2 SYDVKM. This CDR3 comprises 15 residues. Germline trimming cut 8 bases from V and 0 bases from J; bases unmatched to any gene: 10.

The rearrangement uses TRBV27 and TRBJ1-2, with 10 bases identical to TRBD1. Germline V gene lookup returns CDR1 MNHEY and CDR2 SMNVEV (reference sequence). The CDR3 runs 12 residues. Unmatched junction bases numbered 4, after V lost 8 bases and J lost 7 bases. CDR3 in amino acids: CASGTGVGGYTF. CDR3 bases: TGTGCCAGCGGGACAGGGGTTGGTGGCTACACCTTC.